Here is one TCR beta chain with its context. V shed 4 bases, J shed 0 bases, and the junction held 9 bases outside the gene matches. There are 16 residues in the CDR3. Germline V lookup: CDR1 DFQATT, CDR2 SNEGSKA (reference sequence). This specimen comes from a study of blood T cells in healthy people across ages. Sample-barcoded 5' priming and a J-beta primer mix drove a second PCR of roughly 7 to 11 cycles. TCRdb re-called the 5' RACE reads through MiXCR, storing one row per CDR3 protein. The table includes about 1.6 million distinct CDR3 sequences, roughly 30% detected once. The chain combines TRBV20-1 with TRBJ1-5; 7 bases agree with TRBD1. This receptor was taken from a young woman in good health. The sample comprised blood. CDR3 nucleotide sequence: TGCAGTGCTACCTCAGGGGGGAATCCTAGCAATCAGCCCCAGCATTTT. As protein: CSATSGGNPSNQPQHF.